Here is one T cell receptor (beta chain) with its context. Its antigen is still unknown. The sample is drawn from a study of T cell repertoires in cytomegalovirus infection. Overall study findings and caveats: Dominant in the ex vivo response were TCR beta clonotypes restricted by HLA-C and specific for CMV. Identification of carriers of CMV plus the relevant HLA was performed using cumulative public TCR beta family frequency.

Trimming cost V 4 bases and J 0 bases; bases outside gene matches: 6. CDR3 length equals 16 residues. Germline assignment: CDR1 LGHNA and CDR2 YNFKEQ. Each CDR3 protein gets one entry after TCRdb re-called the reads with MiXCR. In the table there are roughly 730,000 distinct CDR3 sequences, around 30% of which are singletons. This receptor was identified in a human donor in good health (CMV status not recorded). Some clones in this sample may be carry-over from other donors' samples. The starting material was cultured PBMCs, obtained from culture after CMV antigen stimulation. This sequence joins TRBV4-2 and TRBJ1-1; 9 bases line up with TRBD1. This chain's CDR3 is CASSLRTGDMNTEAFF. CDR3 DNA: TGTGCCAGCAGCCTAAGGACAGGGGACATGAACACTGAAGCTTTCTTT.